This TCR beta chain was recovered during a study of T cells after yellow fever vaccination. From the 5' RACE reads, TCRdb called clonotypes with MiXCR, one entry per CDR3 protein. This table holds 350,000 to 450,000 distinct CDR3 sequences, under 7.5% found once. Trimming pared 8 bases from V and 0 bases from J, leaving 10 bases between. CDR1 is ENHRY, CDR2 SYGVKD, per germline. This CDR3 has 14 amino acids. The sample holds many counts of this clonotype. Here the sequenced sample was PBMCs, taken 5 days after the yellow fever booster vaccination. The rearrangement uses TRBV10-3 and TRBJ2-2, with D perhaps TRBD2 (6 bases). This clonotype was sampled from a man aged 30 to 39 who received the YFV17D yellow fever vaccine. In DNA, the CDR3 is TGTGCCATCCGAGGGAGGTCGAACACCGGGGAGCTGTTTTTT. Its translation is CAIRGRSNTGELFF.